Shown below are 11 T cell receptor beta chains from a single sample sequenced in a study of T-cell reconstitution after alpha-beta-depleted transplantation in children. For TCRbeta, the library was prepared with unique molecular identifiers. TCRdb re-called the PCR reads with MiXCR, one entry per CDR3 protein. The sample carries some 140,000 distinct CDR3 sequences, more than 9.5% recorded once. This material consisted of PBMCs, mostly from graft donor cells, taken 180 days after TCRalphabeta/CD19-depleted stem cell transplant. The source is a girl under three years old who had a stem cell transplant for combined immunodeficiency, so the T cells may come from the graft donor.

This clonotype appeared a few times. The V gene is TRBV12-3 or TRBV12-4, the J gene TRBJ2-1; D possibly corresponds to TRBD1 (5 bases). V was cut by 3 bases and J by 9 bases, with 15 bases left in between. This CDR3 has 14 residues. The CDR3 loop reads CASSFVGPLIEQFF. In DNA form, the CDR3 reads TGTGCCAGCAGTTTCGTGGGGCCTTTAATTGAGCAGTTCTTC.

J is TRBJ2-7 and V is TRBV20-1; unclear D gene. Trimming stripped 1 base from V and 5 bases from J, with 6 bases between. The CDR3 runs to 11 residues. CDR1 and CDR2 from the germline V gene are DFQATT and SNEGSKA (reference sequence). CDR3 sequence reads: CSARVENEQYF. CDR3 coding DNA: TGCAGTGCTAGAGTGGAAAACGAGCAGTACTTC.

This clonotype was observed a handful of times. In DNA, the CDR3 is TGTGCCAGCAGTTCCCCGACAGGGGGAAGCTATGGCTACACCTTC. It specifies CASSSPTGGSYGYTF. The rearrangement joins TRBV12-3 or TRBV12-4 to TRBJ1-2, with 9 bases lining up with TRBD1. The CDR3 has 15 amino acids. V dropped 4 bases and J dropped 4; count of bases not matched to a gene: 7.

The chain is built from TRBV4-3 and TRBJ2-1; D unclear. V was trimmed by 0 bases and J by 3 bases, leaving 18 bases between them. Germline CDR1 LGHNA, CDR2 YSLEER. This CDR3 contains 18 residues. The CDR3 sequence is CASSQDNPKSTLYNEQFF. The CDR3 DNA reads as TGCGCCAGCAGCCAAGATAACCCAAAGTCGACCCTCTACAATGAGCAGTTCTTC.

This clonotype was observed a few times. J is TRBJ2-7 and V is TRBV12-3 or TRBV12-4; 11 bases match TRBD2. The CDR3 has 14 residues. The V segment lost 5 bases and the J segment 6 bases; nucleotides outside the gene matches: 6. CDR3 protein: CASSVLAGDGEQYF. CDR3 nucleotides: TGTGCCAGCAGTGTACTAGCGGGAGACGGCGAGCAGTACTTC.

In its sample, this clonotype was seen a few times. In nucleotides, the CDR3 is TGTGCCAGCAGCTTAAAGGGAGCGTCCTACAATGAGCAGTTCTTC. Translated, it gives CASSLKGASYNEQFF. The rearrangement uses TRBV7-8 and TRBJ2-1, with D perhaps TRBD2 (5 bases). The V gene's germline CDR1 is SGHVS and CDR2 FQNEAQ. There are 15 residues in the CDR3. The V gene lost 2 bases and the J gene lost 1 base, with 9 bases spanning the gap.

The table lists this clonotype with a few counts. The rearrangement uses TRBV29-1 and TRBJ1-5, with a tentative D call TRBD1 (5 bases). V was shortened by 4 bases and J by 0 bases, with 13 bases between the two germline ends. Germline CDR1 and CDR2: SQVTM and ANQGSEA. The CDR3 extends over 15 amino acids. The DNA for the CDR3 is TGCAGCGTTGGAGAAGGGACGTATAGCAATCAGCCCCAGCATTTT. Its protein is CSVGEGTYSNQPQHF. The full variable domain, rest sourced from reference TRBV29-1 and TRBJ1-5, is SAVISQKPSRDICQRGTSLTIQCQVDSQVTMMFWYRQQPGQSLTLIATANQGSEATYESGFVIDKFPISRPNLTFSTLTVSNMSPEDSSIYLCSVGEGTYSNQPQHFGDGTRLSIL.

This clonotype appeared a few times. Written as DNA, the CDR3 is TGTGCCAGCAGCTACGGGGTGCGGGGGAAGTTCTTC. Translation gives CASSYGVRGKFF. This chain links TRBV6-6 with TRBJ2-1; 7 bases fit TRBD2. The CDR3 is 12 residues long. Germline-derived CDR1 and CDR2 are MNHNY and SVGAGI (reference sequence). Trimming at V came to 6 bases and at J to 14 bases, leaving 10 bases not matched to a gene.

This sequence joins TRBV12-3 or TRBV12-4 and TRBJ2-1, with 10 bases fitting TRBD2. V was pared by 1 base and J by 6 bases, with 15 bases of the junction left unmatched. CDR3 length: 19 amino acids. The CDR3 protein is CASSLGSGGGTSVGNEQFF. The CDR3, as DNA: TGTGCCAGCAGTTTAGGGTCCGGGGGAGGGACTAGCGTCGGCAATGAGCAGTTCTTC.

The chain recombines TRBV29-1 with TRBJ1-1, with D uncertain. The CDR3 sequence is 12 residues long. CDR1 and CDR2 (germline): SQVTM, ANQGSEA. V lost 7 bases to trimming and J lost 0 bases, with 9 bases between them. CDR3 loop: CSAEPLNTEAFF. Written as DNA, the CDR3 is TGCAGCGCGGAGCCCCTGAACACTGAAGCTTTCTTT.

V is TRBV5-1 and J is TRBJ2-1; D not certain. The CDR3 has 15 amino acids. Germline loops: CDR1 SGHRS, CDR2 YFSETQ. Trimming shortened V by 4 bases and J by 9 bases, and 20 bases separated the two germline ends. DNA for the CDR3: TGCGCCAGCAGCACTGCTGCCGGGCGACACGGTGAGCAGTTCTTC. Translating gives CASSTAAGRHGEQFF.